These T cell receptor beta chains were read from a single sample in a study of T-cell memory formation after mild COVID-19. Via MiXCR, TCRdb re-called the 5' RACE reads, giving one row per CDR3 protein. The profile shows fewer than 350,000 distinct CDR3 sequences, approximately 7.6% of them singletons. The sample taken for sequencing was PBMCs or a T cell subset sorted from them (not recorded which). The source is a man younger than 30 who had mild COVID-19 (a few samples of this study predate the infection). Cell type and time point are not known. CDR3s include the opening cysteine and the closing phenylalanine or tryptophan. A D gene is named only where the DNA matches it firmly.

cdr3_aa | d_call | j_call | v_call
CASSPHRQGHYGYTF | TRBD1 | TRBJ1-2 | TRBV7-2
CSASSWTWDGEQYF | - | TRBJ2-7 | TRBV29-1
CASSVGRRQETQYF | - | TRBJ2-5 | TRBV9
CASSSTGGITGELFF | TRBD1 | TRBJ2-2 | TRBV5-1
CASRVHQRGQETQYF | TRBD2 | TRBJ2-5 | TRBV6-2/TRBV6-3
CSVASDRRSQFF | TRBD1 | TRBJ2-1 | TRBV29-1
CASSYWNTEAFF | - | TRBJ1-1 | TRBV6-6
CAWSWGDSNEKLFF | TRBD1 | TRBJ1-4 | TRBV30
CASSRIRGAYEQYF | - | TRBJ2-7 | TRBV7-2
CASSPLSRRYTQYF | - | TRBJ2-3 | TRBV5-6
CASSEIAVQETQYF | - | TRBJ2-5 | TRBV2
CASSQGDPSYNEQFF | - | TRBJ2-1 | TRBV14
CASSLGDRRSYEQYF | TRBD1 | TRBJ2-7 | TRBV7-2
CASSRTRAETDTQYF | - | TRBJ2-3 | TRBV5-1
CASSLRQHSGANVLTF | - | TRBJ2-6 | TRBV7-2
CASSLDPGSQDTF | - | TRBJ1-2 | TRBV5-1
CASSLNSHQPQHF | - | TRBJ1-5 | TRBV11-2
CSVEETAGGEKLFF | TRBD1 | TRBJ1-4 | TRBV29-1